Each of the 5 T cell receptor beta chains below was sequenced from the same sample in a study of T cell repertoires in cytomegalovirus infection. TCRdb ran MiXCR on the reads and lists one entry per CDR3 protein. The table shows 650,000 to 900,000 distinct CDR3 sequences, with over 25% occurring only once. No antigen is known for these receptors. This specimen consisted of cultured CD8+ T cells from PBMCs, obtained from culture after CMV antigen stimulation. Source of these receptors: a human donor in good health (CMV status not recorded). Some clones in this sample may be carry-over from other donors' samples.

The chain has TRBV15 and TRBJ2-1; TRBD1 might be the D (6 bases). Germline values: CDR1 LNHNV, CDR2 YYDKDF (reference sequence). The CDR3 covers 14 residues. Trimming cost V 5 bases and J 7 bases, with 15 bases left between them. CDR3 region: CATSDKSTGNEQFF. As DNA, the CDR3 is TGTGCCACCAGCGACAAGTCAACAGGGAATGAGCAGTTCTTC.

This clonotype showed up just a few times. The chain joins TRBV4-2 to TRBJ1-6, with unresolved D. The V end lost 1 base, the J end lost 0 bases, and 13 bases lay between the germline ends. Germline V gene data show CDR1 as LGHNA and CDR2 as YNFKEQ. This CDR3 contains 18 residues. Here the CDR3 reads CASSQGLIGSSYNSPLHF. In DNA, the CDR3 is TGTGCCAGCAGCCAAGGTCTGATTGGAAGCTCCTATAATTCACCCCTCCACTTT.

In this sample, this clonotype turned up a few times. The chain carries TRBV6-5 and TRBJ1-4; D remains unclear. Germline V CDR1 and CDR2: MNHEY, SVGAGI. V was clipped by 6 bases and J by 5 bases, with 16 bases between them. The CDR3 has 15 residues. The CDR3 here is CASRSRVGRNEKLFF. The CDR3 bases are TGTGCCAGCAGATCCCGGGTCGGACGAAATGAAAAACTGTTTTTT.

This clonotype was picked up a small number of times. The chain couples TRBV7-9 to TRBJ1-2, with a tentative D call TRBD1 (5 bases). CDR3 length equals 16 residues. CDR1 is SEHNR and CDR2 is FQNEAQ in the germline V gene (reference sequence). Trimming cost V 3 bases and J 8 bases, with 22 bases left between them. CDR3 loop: CASSFHLGAGPIGYTF. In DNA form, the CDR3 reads TGTGCCAGCAGCTTCCACCTCGGAGCAGGGCCGATCGGCTACACCTTC. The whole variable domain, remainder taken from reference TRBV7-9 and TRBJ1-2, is DTGVSQNPRHKITKRGQNVTFRCDPISEHNRLYWYRQTLGQGPEFLTYFQNEAQLEKSRLLSDRFSAERPKGSFSTLEIQRTEQGDSAMYLCASSFHLGAGPIGYTFGSGTRLTVV.

CDR3 sequence (DNA): TGTGCCAGCAGTTTGACGGGGGGGCAGAACGAGCAGTACTTC. It translates to CASSLTGGQNEQYF. The chain recombines TRBV12-3 or TRBV12-4 with TRBJ2-7; 8 bases are a match to TRBD2. V was pared by 3 bases and J by 5 bases, with 6 bases of the junction left unmatched. The CDR3 extends over 14 amino acids.